This T cell receptor (beta chain) appears in the sequencing data of a study of CD8 T cells in ankylosing spondylitis. TCRdb itself ran the 5' RACE reads through MiXCR, one entry per CDR3 protein. This table holds roughly 700,000 distinct CDR3 sequences, around 20% found once. Whole-study findings and limits: In the blood and synovial fluid of reactive arthritis, some motif variants had been previously reported. Blood from ankylosing spondylitis patients appeared to carry a characteristic roughly eight-variant TCR beta motif. Researchers reportedly found disease-linked clones significantly enriched in matched ankylosing spondylitis synovial fluid.

Turning to this clonotype: Its antigen is not known.

Trimming removed 3 bases from V and 5 bases from J, with 10 bases in between. Germline-derived CDR1 and CDR2 are LNHDA and SQIVND (reference sequence). The CDR3 contains 13 residues. The sequencing input was blood, either unsorted or a sorted T cell fraction (not recorded which). The chain employs TRBV19 and TRBJ1-1; maybe TRBD1 (5 bases). The receptor comes from a male donor with ankylosing spondylitis. The CDR3 DNA is TGTGCCAGTAGTATCCAGGGACGGACTGAAGCTTTCTTT. This sequence encodes CASSIQGRTEAFF.